This TCR beta chain appears in the sequencing data of a study of Graves' ophthalmopathy and Graves' hyperthyroidism. This clonotype was recorded at least ten times. Its antigen is unknown. The study enrolled ophthalmopathy donors with moderate-to-severe activity, CAS ≥3, NOSPECS ≥4 and duration under 3 months. As the template, RNA transcripts were used to amplify TCR beta CDR3 regions. Amplification began with first-round RT-PCR using HTBI primers, then second-round multiplex PCR was performed. Using its own MiXCR run on the multiplex PCR reads, TCRdb lists one record per CDR3 protein. The table has almost 400,000 distinct CDR3 sequences, around 16% seen once; the top ten hold around 1.4%. Regarding the study as a whole: Blood was where most expanded thyroid clonotypes above 0.001 frequency also turned up.

The sequence was collected from a woman younger than 35 with Graves' ophthalmopathy. Sequenced: peripheral blood.

The CDR3 protein is CASSRTGEPRTNYGYTF. The CDR3 DNA follows: TGTGCCAGCAGCCGGACAGGGGAACCCCGTACTAACTATGGCTACACCTTC. The chain joins TRBV14 to TRBJ1-2, with TRBD1 matching 9 bases. CDR3 length equals 17 residues. Trimming took 4 bases from V and 0 from J; bases not matched to a gene: 9. Germline lookup yields CDR1 SGHDN and CDR2 FVKESK.